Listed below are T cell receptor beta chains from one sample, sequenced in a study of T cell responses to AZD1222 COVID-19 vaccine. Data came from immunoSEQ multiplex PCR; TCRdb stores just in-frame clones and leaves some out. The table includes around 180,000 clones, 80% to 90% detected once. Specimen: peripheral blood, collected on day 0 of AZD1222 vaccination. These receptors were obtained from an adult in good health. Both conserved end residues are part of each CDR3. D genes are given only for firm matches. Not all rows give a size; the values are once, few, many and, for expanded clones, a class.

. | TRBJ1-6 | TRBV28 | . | CASSPPNYNSPLHF | TGTGCCAGCAGCCCCCCGAACTATAATTCACCCCTCCACTTT
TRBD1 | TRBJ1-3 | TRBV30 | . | CAWSYGTAERNTIYF | TGTGCCTGGAGTTATGGGACAGCTGAGAGAAACACCATATATTTT
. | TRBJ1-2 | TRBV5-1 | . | CASSLETGVSYGYTF | TGCGCCAGCAGCTTGGAAACAGGTGTCAGCTATGGCTACACCTTC
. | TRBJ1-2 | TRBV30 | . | CACTQGTYGYTF | TGTGCCTGCACACAGGGTACATATGGCTACACCTTC
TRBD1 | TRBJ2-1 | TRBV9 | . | CASNRGQGEQFF | TGTGCCAGCAACAGGGGGCAAGGTGAGCAGTTCTTC
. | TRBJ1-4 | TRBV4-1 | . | CASSLTGGTGEKLFF | TGCGCCAGCAGTTTGACAGGCGGGACGGGTGAAAAACTGTTTTTT
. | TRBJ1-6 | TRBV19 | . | CASSTGFRDGANSPLHF | TGTGCCAGTAGTACCGGATTCCGGGACGGGGCTAATTCACCCCTCCACTTT
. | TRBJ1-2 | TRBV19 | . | CASEGRNNYGYTF | TGTGCCAGCGAAGGGAGGAACAACTATGGCTACACCTTC
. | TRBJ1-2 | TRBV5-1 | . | CASSLSGGREGYTF | TGCGCCAGCAGCTTGAGCGGGGGGAGAGAAGGCTACACCTTC
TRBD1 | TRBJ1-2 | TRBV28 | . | CASSSPTGANYGYTF | TGTGCCAGCAGTTCCCCGACAGGGGCTAACTATGGCTACACCTTC
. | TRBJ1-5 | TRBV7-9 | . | CASSLLEGRGNQPQHF | TGTGCCAGCAGCTTATTGGAGGGTCGGGGCAATCAGCCCCAGCATTTT
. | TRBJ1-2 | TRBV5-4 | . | CASSFSGFSGYTF | TGTGCCAGCAGCTTTTCGGGGTTTAGTGGCTACACCTTC
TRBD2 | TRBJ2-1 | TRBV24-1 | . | CATSDFSASGSGFDEQFF | TGTGCCACCAGTGATTTTTCGGCTAGCGGGAGTGGTTTCGATGAGCAGTTCTTC
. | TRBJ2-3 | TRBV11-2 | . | CASSGPMDTQYF | TGTGCCAGCAGCGGTCCGATGGATACGCAGTATTTT
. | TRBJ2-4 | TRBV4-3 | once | CASSQSRLAKNIQYF | TGCGCCAGCAGCCAAAGTCGACTAGCCAAAAACATTCAGTACTTC
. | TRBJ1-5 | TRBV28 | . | CASSLVMEGQPQHF | TGTGCCAGCAGTTTAGTTATGGAGGGGCAGCCCCAGCATTTT